This TCR beta chain was identified in a study of blood T cell repertoires in COVID-19. Study background: Acute and convalescent COVID-19 samples came from the United States, Italy and Spain.

Germline CDR1 is LGHNT and CDR2 is FRNRAP. This CDR3 spans 16 amino acids. V dropped 0 bases and J dropped 2 bases, with 11 bases sitting between them. Authors' methods: Amplification from reference gene primers served as the basis for estimated nucleated cell counts. The repertoire was sequenced with immunoSEQ multiplex PCR; TCRdb's copy has only in-frame clones and lacks some. From that table come the V and J calls and clone size; the DNA was used to work out D and trimming. The sample comprises around 140,000 clones, about nine tenths of which are singletons, and roughly 2.5% rests with the top ten. Seattle patient enrollment occurred during active infection, with longitudinal follow-up thereafter.

The receptor comes from a human donor with COVID-19, enrolled during active disease. The donor label of this sample is uncertain. The sequencing input was peripheral blood. The rearrangement uses TRBV12-5 and TRBJ2-1; D remains unclear. CDR3 region: CASGLVIADAYNEQFF. The CDR3 region has the DNA TGTGCTAGTGGTTTGGTAATAGCTGACGCCTACAATGAGCAGTTCTTC.